This T cell receptor (beta chain) came from a study of T cell changes during pregnancy in multiple sclerosis. The table came from immunoSEQ multiplex PCR; TCRdb's copy has only in-frame clones and leaves some out. The sample includes tens of thousands of clones, around 94% of them seen just once. This CDR3 is built from 14 residues. V was cut by 0 bases and J by 4 bases, with 9 bases left in between. The germline V gene has CDR1 MNHEY and CDR2 SMNVEV (reference sequence). This specimen consisted of peripheral blood, obtained in the third trimester of pregnancy. J is TRBJ1-2 and V is TRBV27; D call uncertain. The TCR originated in a female donor with multiple sclerosis, enrolled in a pregnancy study. The CDR3 bases are TGTGCCAGCAGTTTATCAGGCGGAGGCTATGGCTACACCTTC. Its translation is CASSLSGGGYGYTF.